This is a list of T cell receptor beta chains from one sample in a study of T cell repertoires in cytomegalovirus infection. No antigen has been identified for these receptors. TCRdb passed the reads through MiXCR, listing each CDR3 protein once. The sample has around 570,000 distinct CDR3 sequences, approximately 40% seen once. This material consisted of cultured PBMCs, taken from culture after CMV antigen stimulation. The origin of the receptors is a human donor in good health (CMV status not recorded). Some clones in this sample may be carry-over from other donors' samples. CDR3s include the opening cysteine and the closing phenylalanine or tryptophan. D genes are given only for firm matches. Size tells how often a clone was seen (once, few, many) or the class of an expanded clone, and some rows leave it out.

clone_size j_call d_call v_call cdr3_nt cdr3_aa
. TRBJ2-7 TRBD2 TRBV15 TGTGCCACCAGCAGCGGGACTAGCGGACCTTCCTACGAGCAGTACTTC CATSSGTSGPSYEQYF
. TRBJ2-3 . TRBV9 TGTGCCAGCAGCGTAAAGGCGGGCACAGATACGCAGTATTTT CASSVKAGTDTQYF
. TRBJ2-4 TRBD2 TRBV4-3 TGCGCCAGCAGCCAAGACCCAGCGGGAGTTGGGAACATTCAGTACTTC CASSQDPAGVGNIQYF
. TRBJ2-3 TRBD2 TRBV7-2 TGTGCCAGCAGCTTAGGTGTAGCGGGAGTCCCTGGCCTCACAGATACGCAGTATTTT CASSLGVAGVPGLTDTQYF
few TRBJ1-4 TRBD1 TRBV19 TGTGCCTCCGGGACAGGGGCTGCAACTAATGAAAAACTGTTTTTT CASGTGAATNEKLFF
few TRBJ1-1 TRBD1 TRBV4-1 TGCGCCAGCCAGGACCGGGACAGGGGGCTGAACACTGAAGCTTTCTTT CASQDRDRGLNTEAFF
. TRBJ2-2 . TRBV7-4 TGTGCCAGCAGCTTGGGGCAGGAGGTCCTCGGGGAGCTGTTTTTT CASSLGQEVLGELFF
few TRBJ2-1 . TRBV20-1 TGCAGTGCTAGTGCTGGGAGCTCCTACAATGAGCAGTTCTTC CSASAGSSYNEQFF
. TRBJ1-6 . TRBV20-1 TGCAGTGCGCGGGGATTGGCAGACCGCTCCTATAATTCACCCCTCCACTTT CSARGLADRSYNSPLHF
. TRBJ1-1 . TRBV7-2 TGTGCCAGCAGCTTAGCTGGTGAGGAAGCTTTCTTT CASSLAGEEAFF
. TRBJ2-7 . TRBV7-4 TGTGCCAGCAGCTTAGTCACGCTCTCCTACGAGCAGTACTTC CASSLVTLSYEQYF
. TRBJ1-4 . TRBV12-3/TRBV12-4 TGTGCCAGCAGTCCAAAGGACAGAACTAATGAAAAACTGTTTTTT CASSPKDRTNEKLFF
. TRBJ2-5 TRBD2 TRBV29-1 TGCAGCGTTGTTACGCGGGAGGACGTGGAGACCCAGTACTTC CSVVTREDVETQYF
few TRBJ2-6 . TRBV6-2/TRBV6-3 TGTGCCAGCAGTTACGTGGCGGAGTTTGGGGCCAACGTCCTGACTTTC CASSYVAEFGANVLTF
. TRBJ1-1 TRBD1 TRBV12-3/TRBV12-4 TGTGCCAGCAGGGGTCCGGGACAGGGGCCGAACACTGAAGCTTTCTTT CASRGPGQGPNTEAFF
few TRBJ2-5 TRBD2 TRBV7-2 TGTGCCAGCAGCTTAGTCGGCGGGAGGGCCGCGGAGACCCAGTACTTC CASSLVGGRAAETQYF